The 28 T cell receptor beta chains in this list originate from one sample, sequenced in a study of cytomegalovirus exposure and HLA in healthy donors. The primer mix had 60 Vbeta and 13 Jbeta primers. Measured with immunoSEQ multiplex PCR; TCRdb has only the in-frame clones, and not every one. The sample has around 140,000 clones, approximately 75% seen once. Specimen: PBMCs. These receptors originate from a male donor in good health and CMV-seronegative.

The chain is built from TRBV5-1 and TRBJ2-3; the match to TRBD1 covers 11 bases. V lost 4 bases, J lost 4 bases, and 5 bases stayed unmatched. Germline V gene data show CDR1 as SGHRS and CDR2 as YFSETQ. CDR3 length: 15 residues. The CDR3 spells CASSPGQGAPDTQYF. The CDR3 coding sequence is TGCGCCAGCAGCCCTGGACAGGGGGCCCCAGATACGCAGTATTTT.

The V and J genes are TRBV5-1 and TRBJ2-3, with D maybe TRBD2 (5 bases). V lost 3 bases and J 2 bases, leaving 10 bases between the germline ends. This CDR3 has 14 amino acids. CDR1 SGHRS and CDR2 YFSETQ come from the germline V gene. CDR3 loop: CASSSLATTDTQYF. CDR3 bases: TGCGCCAGCAGCTCTCTAGCTACCACAGATACGCAGTATTTT.

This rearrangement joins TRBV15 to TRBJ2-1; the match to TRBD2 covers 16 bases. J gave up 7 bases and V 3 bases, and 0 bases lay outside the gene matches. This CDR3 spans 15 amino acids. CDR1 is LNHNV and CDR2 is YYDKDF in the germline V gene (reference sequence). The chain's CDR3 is CATSRGLAGGNEQFF. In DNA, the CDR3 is TGTGCCACCAGCAGGGGACTAGCGGGGGGGAATGAGCAGTTCTTC.

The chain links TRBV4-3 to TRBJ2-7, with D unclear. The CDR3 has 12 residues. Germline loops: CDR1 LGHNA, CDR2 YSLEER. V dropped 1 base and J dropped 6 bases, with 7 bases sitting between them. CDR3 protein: CASSQGPSEQYF. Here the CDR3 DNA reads TGCGCCAGCAGCCAAGGTCCGAGCGAGCAGTACTTC.

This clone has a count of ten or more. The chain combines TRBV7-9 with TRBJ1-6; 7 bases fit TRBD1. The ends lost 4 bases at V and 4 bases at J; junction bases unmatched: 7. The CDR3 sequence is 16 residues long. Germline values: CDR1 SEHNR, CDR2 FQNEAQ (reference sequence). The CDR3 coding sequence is TGTGCCAGCAGCTCCGACCACAGGGGTTATAATTCACCCCTCCACTTT. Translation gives CASSSDHRGYNSPLHF.

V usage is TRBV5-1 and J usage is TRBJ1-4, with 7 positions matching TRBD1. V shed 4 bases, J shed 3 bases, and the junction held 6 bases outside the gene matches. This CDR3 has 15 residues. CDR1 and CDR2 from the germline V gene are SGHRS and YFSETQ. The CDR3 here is CASSRDRAANEKLFF. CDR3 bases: TGCGCCAGCAGCCGTGACAGGGCGGCTAATGAAAAACTGTTTTTT.

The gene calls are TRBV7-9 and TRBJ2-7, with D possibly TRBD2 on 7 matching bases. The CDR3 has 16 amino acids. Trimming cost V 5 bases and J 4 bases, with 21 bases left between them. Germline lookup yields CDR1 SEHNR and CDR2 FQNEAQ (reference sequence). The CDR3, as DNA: TGTGCCAGCAGCGGATCCGCGGGGGCGGGGAGGTACGAGCAGTACTTC. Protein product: CASSGSAGAGRYEQYF.

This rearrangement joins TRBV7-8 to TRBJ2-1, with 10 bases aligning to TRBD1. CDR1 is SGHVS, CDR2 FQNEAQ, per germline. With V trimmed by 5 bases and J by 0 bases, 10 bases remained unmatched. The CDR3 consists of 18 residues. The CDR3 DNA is TGTGCCAGCAGCCCGGGACAGGGGACCCTAAGCTCCTACAATGAGCAGTTCTTC. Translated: CASSPGQGTLSSYNEQFF.

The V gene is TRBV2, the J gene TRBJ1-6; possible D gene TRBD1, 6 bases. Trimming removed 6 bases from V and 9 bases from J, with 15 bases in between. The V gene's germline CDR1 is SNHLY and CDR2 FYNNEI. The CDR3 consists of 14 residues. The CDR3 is CASRPQGLGSPLHF. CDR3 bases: TGTGCCAGCAGACCACAGGGATTGGGTTCACCCCTCCACTTT.

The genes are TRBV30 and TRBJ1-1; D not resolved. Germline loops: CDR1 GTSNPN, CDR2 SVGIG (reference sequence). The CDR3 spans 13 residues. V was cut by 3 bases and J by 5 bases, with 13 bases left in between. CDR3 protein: CAWRAGGFTEAFF. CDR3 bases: TGTGCCTGGAGGGCAGGAGGGTTTACTGAAGCTTTCTTT.

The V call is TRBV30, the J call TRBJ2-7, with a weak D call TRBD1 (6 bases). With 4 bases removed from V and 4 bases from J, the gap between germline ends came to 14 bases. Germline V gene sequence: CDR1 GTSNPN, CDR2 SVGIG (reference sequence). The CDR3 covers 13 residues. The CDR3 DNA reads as TGTGCCTGGATGAGGGACACCGGATACGAGCAGTACTTC. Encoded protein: CAWMRDTGYEQYF.

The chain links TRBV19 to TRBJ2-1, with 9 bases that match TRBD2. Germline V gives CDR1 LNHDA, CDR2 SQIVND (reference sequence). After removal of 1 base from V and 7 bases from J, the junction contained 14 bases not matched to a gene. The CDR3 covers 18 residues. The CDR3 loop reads CASSIGGSGGLLGNEQFF. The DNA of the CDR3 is TGTGCCAGTAGTATAGGGGGTAGCGGGGGCCTTCTGGGAAATGAGCAGTTCTTC.

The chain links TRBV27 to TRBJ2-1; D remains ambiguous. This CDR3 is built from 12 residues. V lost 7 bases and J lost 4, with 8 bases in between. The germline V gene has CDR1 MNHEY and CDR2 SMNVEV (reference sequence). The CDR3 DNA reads TGTGCCAGCAATAATATATACAATGAGCAGTTCTTC. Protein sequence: CASNNIYNEQFF.

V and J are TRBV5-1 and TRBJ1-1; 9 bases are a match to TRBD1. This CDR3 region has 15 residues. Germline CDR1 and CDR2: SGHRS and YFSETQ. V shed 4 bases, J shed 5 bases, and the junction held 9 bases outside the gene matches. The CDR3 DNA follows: TGCGCCAGCAGCCCCGGACAGGGGAAAGGGACTGAAGCTTTCTTT. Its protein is CASSPGQGKGTEAFF.

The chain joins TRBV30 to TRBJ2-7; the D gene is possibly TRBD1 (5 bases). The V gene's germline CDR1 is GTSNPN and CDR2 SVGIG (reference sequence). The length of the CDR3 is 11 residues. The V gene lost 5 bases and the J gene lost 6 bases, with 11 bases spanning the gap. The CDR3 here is CAWGRAREQYF. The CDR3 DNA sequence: TGTGCCTGGGGCAGGGCGCGCGAGCAGTACTTC.

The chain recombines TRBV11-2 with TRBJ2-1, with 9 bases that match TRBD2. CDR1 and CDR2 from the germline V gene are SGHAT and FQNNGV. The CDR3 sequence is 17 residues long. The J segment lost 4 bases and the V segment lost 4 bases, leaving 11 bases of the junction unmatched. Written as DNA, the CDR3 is TGTGCCAGCAGCTCCCGGGGTAGCGGGGGCCCTTACAATGAGCAGTTCTTC. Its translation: CASSSRGSGGPYNEQFF.

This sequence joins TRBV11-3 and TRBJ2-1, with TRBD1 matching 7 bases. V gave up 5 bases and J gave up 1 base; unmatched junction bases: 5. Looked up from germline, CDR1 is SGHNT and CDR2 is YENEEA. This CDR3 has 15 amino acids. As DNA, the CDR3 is TGTGCCAGCAGCGCCGGGACAGATTCCTACAATGAGCAGTTCTTC. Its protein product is CASSAGTDSYNEQFF.

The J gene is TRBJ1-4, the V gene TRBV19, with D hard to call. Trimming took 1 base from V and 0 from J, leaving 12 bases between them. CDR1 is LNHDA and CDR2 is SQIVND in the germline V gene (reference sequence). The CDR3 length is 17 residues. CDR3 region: CASSIASAGPTNEKLFF. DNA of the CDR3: TGTGCCAGTAGTATAGCTTCGGCAGGCCCAACTAATGAAAAACTGTTTTTT.

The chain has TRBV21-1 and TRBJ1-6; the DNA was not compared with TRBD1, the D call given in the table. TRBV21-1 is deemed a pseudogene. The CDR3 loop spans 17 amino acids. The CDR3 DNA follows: TGTGCCAGCACCCCGAGGAGGGACAGGGGAAGGGGATCACCCCTCCACTTT. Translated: CASTPRRDRGRGSPLHF.

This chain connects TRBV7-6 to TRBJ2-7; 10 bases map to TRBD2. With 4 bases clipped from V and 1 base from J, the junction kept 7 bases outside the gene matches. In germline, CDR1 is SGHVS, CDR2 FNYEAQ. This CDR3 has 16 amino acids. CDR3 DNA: TGTGCCAGCAGCTCCAGTACTAGCGGGGCTTCCTACGAGCAGTACTTC. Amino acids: CASSSSTSGASYEQYF.

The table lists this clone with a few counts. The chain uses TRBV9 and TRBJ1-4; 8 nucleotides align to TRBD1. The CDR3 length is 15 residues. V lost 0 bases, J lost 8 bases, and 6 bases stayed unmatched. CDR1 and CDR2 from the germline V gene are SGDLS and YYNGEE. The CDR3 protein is CASSVGTGLREKLFF. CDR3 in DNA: TGTGCCAGCAGCGTAGGGACAGGGTTGAGAGAAAAACTGTTTTTT.

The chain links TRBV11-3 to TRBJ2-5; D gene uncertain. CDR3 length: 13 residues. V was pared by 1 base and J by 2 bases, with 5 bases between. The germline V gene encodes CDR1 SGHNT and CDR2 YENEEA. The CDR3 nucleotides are TGTGCCAGCAGCTTAGGGCGGCAAGAGACCCAGTACTTC. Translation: CASSLGRQETQYF.

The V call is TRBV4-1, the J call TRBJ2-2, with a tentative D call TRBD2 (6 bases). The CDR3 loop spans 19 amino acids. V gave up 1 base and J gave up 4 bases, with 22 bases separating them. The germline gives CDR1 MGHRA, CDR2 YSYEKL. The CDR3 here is CASSQGYLRRDVGTGELFF. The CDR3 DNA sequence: TGCGCCAGCAGCCAAGGATACTTGAGGAGGGACGTTGGCACCGGGGAGCTGTTTTTT.

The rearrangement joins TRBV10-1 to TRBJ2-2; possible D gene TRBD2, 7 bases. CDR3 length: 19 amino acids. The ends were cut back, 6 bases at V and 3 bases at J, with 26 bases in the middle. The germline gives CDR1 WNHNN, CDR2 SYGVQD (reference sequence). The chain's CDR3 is CASRNRGRGLRKDTGELFF. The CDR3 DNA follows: TGCGCCAGCAGAAATAGGGGGAGGGGGTTACGGAAGGACACCGGGGAGCTGTTTTTT.

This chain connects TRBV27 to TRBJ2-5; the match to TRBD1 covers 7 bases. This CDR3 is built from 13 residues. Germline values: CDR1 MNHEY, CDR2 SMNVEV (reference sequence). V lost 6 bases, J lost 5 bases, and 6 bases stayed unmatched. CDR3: CASSHRQGETQYF. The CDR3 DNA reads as TGTGCCAGCAGCCACCGACAGGGTGAGACCCAGTACTTC.

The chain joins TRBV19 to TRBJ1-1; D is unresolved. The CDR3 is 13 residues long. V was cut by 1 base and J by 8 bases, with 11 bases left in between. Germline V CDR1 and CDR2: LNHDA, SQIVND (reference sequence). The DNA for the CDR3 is TGTGCCAGTAGTATAGTAGCCCGGCCCGAAGCTTTCTTT. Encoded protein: CASSIVARPEAFF.

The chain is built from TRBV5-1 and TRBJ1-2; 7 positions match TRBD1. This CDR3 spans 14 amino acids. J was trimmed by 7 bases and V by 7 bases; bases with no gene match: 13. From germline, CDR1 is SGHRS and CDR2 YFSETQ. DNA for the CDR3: TGCGCCAGCCATAGGGAGACAGGGAACCCTGGCTACACCTTC. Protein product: CASHRETGNPGYTF. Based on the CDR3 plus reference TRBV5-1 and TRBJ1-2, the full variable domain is KAGVTQTPRYLIKTRGQQVTLSCSPISGHRSVSWYQQTPGQGLQFLFEYFSETQRNKGNFPGRFSGRQFSNSRSEMNVSTLELGDSALYLCASHRETGNPGYTFGSGTRLTVV.

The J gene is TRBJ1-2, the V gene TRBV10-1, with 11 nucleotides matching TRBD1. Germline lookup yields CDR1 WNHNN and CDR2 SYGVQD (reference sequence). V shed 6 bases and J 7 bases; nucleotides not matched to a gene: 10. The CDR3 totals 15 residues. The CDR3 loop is CASSPLPGTGGGYTF. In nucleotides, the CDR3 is TGCGCCAGCAGCCCCCTCCCCGGGACAGGGGGTGGCTACACCTTC.